These 18 T cell receptor beta chains share one sample of origin, sequenced in a study of regulatory T cells in long-lasting Graves disease. The time point is: newly diagnosed GD, antithyroid drugs for less than 3 months. Scientists built the TCR library using RNA that was extracted from PBMCs. Construction of the TCR beta libraries employed iRepertoire HTBI primers in conjunction with Arm-PCR of CDR3 regions. TCRdb ran MiXCR on the multiplex PCR reads and lists one entry per CDR3 protein. The sample includes some 500,000 distinct CDR3 sequences, roughly 13% of them seen just once. Separately, the same data were catalogued under a study of T cells in Graves' hyperthyroidism and ophthalmopathy.

The sequenced sample was peripheral blood mononuclear cells (PBMCs), obtained at new diagnosis, from a patient treated with antithyroid drugs. All receptors come from a man aged 25-45 years with Graves disease.

This clonotype was seen many times. The V gene is TRBV12-3 or TRBV12-4, the J gene TRBJ2-7, with D perhaps being TRBD1 or TRBD2 (5 bases each). The CDR3 has 14 amino acids. V gave up 6 bases and J gave up 0 bases, with 12 bases separating them. The CDR3 is CASSPRDLSYEQYF. CDR3 nucleotide sequence: TGTGCCAGCAGCCCCCGGGACCTCTCCTACGAGCAGTACTTC.

There are many counts of this clonotype. The chain carries TRBV12-3 or TRBV12-4 and TRBJ2-1, with TRBD1 as a possible D gene (7 bases). CDR3 size: 17 residues. V shed 5 bases and J shed 6 bases, with 23 bases lying between them. CDR3: CASSPGGTGTDFNEQFF. Written as DNA, the CDR3 is TGTGCCAGCAGTCCTGGGGGGACCGGGACAGACTTCAATGAGCAGTTCTTC.

In its sample, this clonotype was seen many times. V usage is TRBV28 and J usage is TRBJ2-2; D is uncertain. The V gene's germline CDR1 is MDHEN and CDR2 SYDVKM. The V gene lost 8 bases and the J gene lost 3 bases, with 16 bases spanning the gap. CDR3 size: 15 residues. CDR3 nucleotide sequence: TGTGCCAGCCGGCCCCAGGCGGCGGACACCGGGGAGCTGTTTTTT. Translating it yields CASRPQAADTGELFF. Using reference TRBV28 and TRBJ2-2 for the parts outside the CDR3, the full variable domain is DVKVTQSSRYLVKRTGEKVFLECVQDMDHENMFWYRQDPGLGLRLIYFSYDVKMKEKGDIPEGYSVSREKKERFSLILESASTNQTSMYLCASRPQAADTGELFFGEGSRLTVL.

The chain links TRBV4-1 to TRBJ2-7; maybe TRBD1 (6 bases). Germline CDR1 and CDR2: MGHRA and YSYEKL. The CDR3 is made up of 13 amino acids. Trimming pared 3 bases from V and 3 bases from J, leaving 9 bases between. CDR3 loop: CASSQPGVYEQYF. DNA of the CDR3: TGCGCCAGCAGCCAGCCAGGGGTCTACGAGCAGTACTTC.

This clonotype was detected many times. The V call is TRBV20-1, the J call TRBJ2-1; 14 positions agree with TRBD2. After removal of 0 bases from V and 9 bases from J, the junction contained 7 bases not matched to a gene. The CDR3 sequence is 16 residues long. Germline loops: CDR1 DFQATT, CDR2 SNEGSKA (reference sequence). CDR3 in amino acids: CSARDRRGLAGVEQFF. The CDR3 DNA reads as TGCAGTGCTAGAGATCGCCGGGGACTAGCGGGAGTTGAGCAGTTCTTC.

This clonotype was observed at least ten times. This chain uses TRBV5-1 with TRBJ2-7, with no clear D. Trimming took off 5 bases at V and 3 bases at J, with 18 bases between the two ends. CDR1 is SGHRS and CDR2 is YFSETQ in the germline V gene. The CDR3 runs to 15 residues. CDR3: CASSSSWSIRYEQYF. In DNA form, the CDR3 reads TGCGCCAGCAGTTCGAGTTGGTCGATACGCTACGAGCAGTACTTC.

This clonotype appeared many times. The chain links TRBV27 to TRBJ1-5; D remains unclear. V lost 6 bases, J lost 0 bases, and 12 bases lay in between. CDR1 and CDR2 from the germline V gene are MNHEY and SMNVEV (reference sequence). CDR3 length: 15 amino acids. CDR3 coding DNA: TGTGCCAGCAGCACCGGACTGAGTAGCAATCAGCCCCAGCATTTT. Translation: CASSTGLSSNQPQHF.

For this clonotype: A much larger clone sits a single nucleotide away, making a read error possible. The chain employs TRBV6-9 and TRBJ2-5, with TRBD1 matching over 9 bases. Per the germline V gene, CDR1 is MNHGY and CDR2 is SVAAGI. The V gene end was trimmed by 4 bases and the J gene end by 1 base; junction bases not matched to a gene: 4. The CDR3 contains 15 residues. In DNA form, the CDR3 reads TGTGCCAGCAGTTGCGGGACAGGGTTCCAAGAGACCCAGTACTTC. Translating gives CASSCGTGFQETQYF.

This clonotype was recorded at least ten times. The chain has TRBV5-1 and TRBJ2-3; D is perhaps TRBD2 (6 bases). The CDR3 runs 16 residues. Germline-derived CDR1 and CDR2 are SGHRS and YFSETQ. The germline V and J ends were trimmed by 4 bases and 0 bases, with 15 bases remaining between them. The DNA for the CDR3 is TGCGCCAGCAGCCAGGGACTCGGCCCTAGCACAGATACGCAGTATTTT. It translates to CASSQGLGPSTDTQYF.

This clonotype occurred many times. The chain links TRBV27 to TRBJ2-1; D gene ambiguous. The CDR3 sequence is 12 residues long. Germline-derived CDR1 and CDR2 are MNHEY and SMNVEV (reference sequence). V was shortened by 6 bases and J by 10 bases, with 13 bases between the two germline ends. The CDR3 protein is CASSYPSTEQFF. CDR3 in DNA: TGTGCCAGCAGCTATCCCTCCACAGAGCAGTTCTTC.

The table lists this clonotype with many counts. The chain recombines TRBV2 with TRBJ2-6; D is unclear. The CDR3 spans 12 residues. V lost 9 bases and J lost 3, with 6 bases in between. Germline CDR1 SNHLY, CDR2 FYNNEI. The CDR3 coding sequence is TGTGCCAGTTCGTTTGGGGCCAACGTCCTGACTTTC. Protein sequence: CASSFGANVLTF. The full variable domain, completed using reference TRBV2 and TRBJ2-6, is EPEVTQTPSHQVTQMGQEVILRCVPISNHLYFYWYRQILGQKVEFLVSFYNNEISEKSEIFDDQFSVERPDGSNFTLKIRSTKLEDSAMYFCASSFGANVLTFGAGSRLTVL.

J is TRBJ1-2 and V is TRBV5-1, with 10 bases matching TRBD1. The germline V gene encodes CDR1 SGHRS and CDR2 YFSETQ. V lost 1 base and J lost 4; bases outside the gene matches: 16. CDR3 size: 19 residues. Here the CDR3 DNA reads TGCGCCAGCAGCTTGCGGACGACAGGGGGCTTTACCAACTCCTATGGCTACACCTTC. This gives the protein CASSLRTTGGFTNSYGYTF. The variable domain in full, completed from reference TRBV5-1 and TRBJ1-2, reads KAGVTQTPRYLIKTRGQQVTLSCSPISGHRSVSWYQQTPGQGLQFLFEYFSETQRNKGNFPGRFSGRQFSNSRSEMNVSTLELGDSALYLCASSLRTTGGFTNSYGYTFGSGTRLTVV.

This clonotype was observed at least ten times. The chain combines TRBV20-1 with TRBJ1-4; possible D gene TRBD1, 6 bases. The length of the CDR3 is 13 residues. Trimming took off 4 bases at V and 5 bases at J, with 11 bases between the two ends. Per germline, CDR1 DFQATT and CDR2 SNEGSKA (reference sequence). The CDR3 sequence: CSANRDTNEKLFF. The CDR3 region has the DNA TGCAGTGCTAACCGGGACACCAATGAAAAACTGTTTTTT.

With respect to this clonotype: A clone one base away is much larger, so this may be a read error. The V gene is TRBV5-1, the J gene TRBJ2-7; TRBD2 matches 7 bases. CDR1 is SGHRS, CDR2 YFSETQ, per germline. This CDR3 is 16 amino acids long. V trimming: 3 bases; J trimming: 4 bases; junction bases outside the gene matches: 13. The CDR3 coding sequence is TGCGCCAGCAGCTCGGGGCCGGCGGGAGTTCAGTACGAGCAGTACTTC. Protein: CASSSGPAGVQYEQYF.

This clonotype was detected a few times. No conserved phenylalanine or tryptophan ends this CDR3, so it is likely a read error. This sequence joins TRBV9 and TRBJ1-2, with TRBD1 identical over 10 bases. Unmatched junction bases numbered 11, after V lost 5 bases and J lost 4 bases. This CDR3 spans 16 amino acids. Looked up from germline, CDR1 is SGDLS and CDR2 is YYNGEE. As DNA, the CDR3 is TGTGCCAGCAGAGGGGACAGGGGTATGAGTGGCTATGGCTACACCGTC. It codes for CASRGDRGMSGYGYTV.

This clonotype was detected only a few times. The chain recombines TRBV29-1 with TRBJ2-1; weak D call: TRBD2 (6 bases). Germline V gene sequence: CDR1 SQVTM, CDR2 ANQGSEA. The CDR3 length is 16 residues. V lost 0 bases to trimming and J lost 0 bases, with 12 bases between them. The CDR3 region is CSVEDWAGSSYNEQFF. The CDR3 DNA is TGCAGCGTTGAAGATTGGGCGGGGAGCTCCTACAATGAGCAGTTCTTC.

A word on this clonotype: This may be a read error, as it is one base from a much larger clone. The J gene is TRBJ2-3, the V gene TRBV7-9; D perhaps matches TRBD2 (5 bases). CDR3 length equals 14 residues. Deletions cut 4 bases from V and 3 bases from J, with 11 bases between. In germline, CDR1 is SEHNR, CDR2 FQNEAQ (reference sequence). The CDR3 region has the DNA TGTGCCAGCAGCTCCGGGATAGGGACAGATACGCAGTATTTT. As protein: CASSSGIGTDTQYF.

This clonotype was recorded a few times. This rearrangement joins TRBV12-3 or TRBV12-4 to TRBJ2-1; TRBD1 aligns across 9 bases. This CDR3 has 13 residues. With 3 bases clipped from V and 12 bases from J, the junction kept 6 bases outside the gene matches. The CDR3 DNA sequence: TGTGCCAGCAGTTTCCAGACAGGGGGGTGGCAGTTCTTC. Protein product: CASSFQTGGWQFF.